This TCR beta chain appears in the sequencing data of a study of alternative splicing in chronic myeloid leukemia remission (dated by TCRdb to about 2020). Broadly, across the study: Remission specimens from the trials were collected at major or complete molecular response, at 12 or 24 months of TKI therapy. RNA sequencing was used to profile peripheral blood taken from chronic-phase CML patients both at diagnosis and at remission, and those profiles were then compared against healthy donors. The RESIST (imatinib), ENESTxtnd (nilotinib) and PINNACLE (nilotinib plus pegylated interferon) trials supplied some 10 diagnostic specimens along with matched remission specimens. The median age was around 53 years at diagnosis and approximately 56 at remission, while healthy controls had a median age of 37. Total leukocytes from peripheral blood collected in EDTA were used as the trial diagnostic specimens. Nine CML samples, seven diagnostic and two matched remission, came from the French Persistem study. In terms of female/male counts, the diagnosis samples were 11/5, the remission samples were 8/3 and the controls were 2/4. Total RNA was extracted with Trizol from peripheral blood mononuclear cells of diagnosis, remission and control samples.

The paper's findings and limits, for the study overall: Blood cell composition varied strongly between timepoints, moving from enrichment of myeloid progenitors at diagnosis to enrichment of mature lymphoid cells at remission. At remission, blood cell composition was found to be reconfigured to resemble that of lymphoid cell-enriched normal controls.

The time point label, as the study defines it: major or complete molecular response after front-line TKI therapy. Approximately 15 CML patients made up the patient cohort, and matched post-remission samples were obtained for some of these patients. The CDR1 and CDR2 encoded by the germline V gene (reference sequence) are MNHNY and SVGAGI. Including cysteine and phenylalanine, the CDR3 has 12 amino acids. This entry has no DNA. The method behind the library was bulk RNA-seq. The TruSeq Stranded RNA sample prep kit was used to generate libraries of poly-A-enriched mRNA from an input of 1 ug total RNA. Paired-end sequencing was carried out on a HiSeq 2500, and each sample was sequenced in triplicate. RNA-seq read length was 125 nucleotides per mate. Regarding the original processing steps: Reads were trimmed and aligned to hg38 using STAR v2.7, and quality control was done with FASTQC, RSeQC and multiqc. Salmon 0.14.1 was used to quantify gene expression levels as transcripts per million (TPM). The results of principal component analysis suggested that neither trial, library batch, sequencing batch, treatment regimen nor sex drove the transcriptomic profiles. After TCRdb reprocessed the reads, each CDR3 protein sequence was kept as one row, without DNA. V and J calls and clone size were set by TCRdb, not the authors. This sample comprises under 350 distinct CDR3 sequences, approximately 98% of them detected only once. The top ten hold less than 7.5% of the sample.

Points on this clonotype: Which antigen it targets is not known.

Sequences were derived from PBMCs or total blood leukocytes (not recorded which), sampled during remission. The sequence derives from an adult with chronic myeloid leukemia. The rearranged chain carries TRBV6-6 and TRBJ2-1. The CDR3 protein sequence reads: CASSQSDNEQFF.